This T cell receptor (beta chain) was recovered during a study of identical twins. Donors were all healthy Caucasians. TCRdb ran MiXCR on the 5' RACE reads and lists one entry per CDR3 protein. Here the sample spans more than 200,000 distinct CDR3 sequences, around a tenth being singletons. The sequence derives from a woman aged 18-30 years in good health. What was sequenced was memory (CD45RO+) T cells sorted from blood.

The CDR3 nucleotides read TGTGCCAGCACCTACAGGGCCAACAATAATTCACCCCTCCACTTT. Its translation: CASTYRANNNSPLHF. The chain employs TRBV2 and TRBJ1-6, with D possibly matching TRBD1 (6 bases). Trimming cost V 7 bases and J 5 bases, with 15 bases left between them. Germline V gene data show CDR1 as SNHLY and CDR2 as FYNNEI. The CDR3 length is 15 residues.